Sequencing of this T cell receptor (beta chain) was carried out in a study of breast tumors, draining lymph nodes, adjacent tissues. TCRdb independently ran MiXCR on the multiplex PCR reads; one entry per CDR3 protein. The data contain some 66,000 distinct CDR3 sequences, around three fifths of them singletons. This CDR3 contains 16 residues. V lost 0 bases and J 9 bases, leaving 15 bases between the germline ends. CDR1 is ENHRY and CDR2 is SYGVKD in the germline V gene. This sequence originates from a female donor with breast cancer. Some clones in this sample may be carry-over from other donors' samples. The sequenced material came from breast tumor tissue. This rearrangement joins TRBV10-3 to TRBJ1-6; D is possibly TRBD1 (5 bases). The chain's CDR3 is CAISESRAGTGSPLHF. Here the CDR3 DNA reads TGTGCCATCAGTGAGTCGAGGGCAGGGACGGGTTCACCCCTCCACTTT.